This TCR beta chain is drawn from a study of Graves' ophthalmopathy and Graves' hyperthyroidism. Study-level points and caveats: The model predicted progression of ophthalmopathy with a sensitivity of roughly 70%, and its specificity was less than 85%. Ophthalmopathy was separated from stable hyperthyroidism by a 13-signature model with 87.88% sensitivity and over 75% specificity.

Ten or more counts support this clonotype. The antigen remains undetermined. A duration under 3 months, NOSPECS ≥4, CAS ≥3 and moderate-to-severe activity characterized the donors with ophthalmopathy. This CDR3 is 16 amino acids long. Germline CDR1 MGHRA, CDR2 YSYEKL. V was shortened by 2 bases and J by 0 bases, with 14 bases between the two germline ends. Researchers took RNA transcripts and amplified TCR beta CDR3 regions from them. Investigators did first-round RT-PCR with HTBI primers, then second-round multiplex PCR. TCRdb processed the multiplex PCR reads anew with MiXCR; each CDR3 protein has one entry. The sample has about half a million distinct CDR3 sequences, approximately 15% seen once.

V gene TRBV4-1 combines with J gene TRBJ2-7; D call uncertain. The TCR was taken from a woman younger than 45 with Graves' ophthalmopathy. The sequenced material came from blood. CDR3 in DNA: TGCGCCAGCAGCCAACCACAAGGGCCTAGCTCCTACGAGCAGTACTTC. This codes for CASSQPQGPSSYEQYF.